The sequence of this TCR beta chain was determined in a study of blood T cell repertoires in COVID-19. Study summary: Acute and convalescent COVID-19 samples came from the United States, Italy and Spain. PBMCs, B-cell-depleted T cells, or T cells provided the cDNA or gDNA that made up the material.

CDR1 SGHTA and CDR2 FQGNSA come from the germline V gene. This CDR3 spans 14 amino acids. V lost 6 bases to trimming and J lost 4 bases; unmatched junction nucleotides: 6. In the authors' methods: Amplification of reference gene primers provided the estimated nucleated cell counts. The repertoire was sequenced with immunoSEQ multiplex PCR; TCRdb's copy has only in-frame clones and lacks some. V, J and clone size derive from that table, while D and trimming were established from the DNA sequence. The sample has about 120,000 clones, more than 70% seen once; the top ten hold over 6.5%. This clone was counted between two and nine times.

The sample was peripheral blood. The origin of this receptor is a human donor in a cohort sampled during active COVID-19. The chain uses TRBV7-2 and TRBJ2-7; 10 bases agree with TRBD2. This CDR3 reads CASSYRTSGYEQYF. CDR3 DNA sequence: TGTGCCAGCAGTTATAGGACTAGCGGATACGAGCAGTACTTC.